This entry lists 30 T cell receptor beta chains sequenced from one sample in a study of blood T cells in healthy people across ages. Together with a sample-barcoded 5' primer, a J-beta primer mix was included in a second PCR lasting about 7 to 11 cycles. From the 5' RACE reads, TCRdb called clonotypes with MiXCR, one entry per CDR3 protein. The sample includes around 900,000 distinct CDR3 sequences, roughly 51% seen only once; the top ten take roughly a fifth. The sample comprised blood. Receptors were obtained from a woman aged 55-69 years in good health.

This rearrangement joins TRBV20-1 to TRBJ1-5; 8 positions match TRBD1. The junction had 5 bases not matched to a gene; V was cut back by 5 bases and J by 2 bases. This CDR3 spans 14 amino acids. From germline, CDR1 is DFQATT and CDR2 SNEGSKA (reference sequence). CDR3 region: CSAQGAYGNQPQHF. In DNA form, the CDR3 reads TGCAGTGCTCAGGGGGCATATGGCAATCAGCCCCAGCATTTT.

This clonotype was counted a few times. J is TRBJ2-7 and V is TRBV25-1, with 8 bases matching TRBD1. Germline assignment: CDR1 MGHDK and CDR2 SYGVNS. The junction had 9 bases not matched to a gene; V was cut back by 6 bases and J by 2 bases. The CDR3 covers 15 residues. DNA for the CDR3: TGTGCCAGCAGACCGTCGACAGGGGCGGCCTACGAGCAGTACTTC. This gives the protein CASRPSTGAAYEQYF.

The V and J genes are TRBV11-2 and TRBJ2-1; TRBD1 might be the D (8 bases). This CDR3 spans 21 amino acids. V dropped 7 bases and J dropped 7 bases, with 38 bases sitting between them. Germline loops: CDR1 SGHAT, CDR2 FQNNGV. This CDR3 is CASTSNSLGGNRDRYGNEQFF. DNA of the CDR3: TGTGCCAGCACCTCGAATTCGTTGGGGGGGAACCGGGACAGGTACGGGAATGAGCAGTTCTTC.

In this sample, this clonotype turned up a few times. This chain uses TRBV7-2 with TRBJ1-4, with a possible D match to TRBD1 (5 bases). Germline CDR1 and CDR2: SGHTA and FQGNSA. The CDR3 length is 15 residues. V lost 3 bases, J lost 4 bases, and 12 bases lay in between. In nucleotides, the CDR3 is TGTGCCAGCAGCTTTGGACACCGTGGTAATGAAAAACTGTTTTTT. It yields the protein CASSFGHRGNEKLFF.

This clonotype showed up just a few times. The chain carries TRBV6-6 and TRBJ2-3; D may be TRBD1 or TRBD2 (6 bases each). This CDR3 is 16 amino acids long. V shed 8 bases and J shed 5 bases, with 23 bases lying between them. Germline values: CDR1 MNHNY, CDR2 SVGAGI (reference sequence). The CDR3 DNA is TGTGCCAGCCATAGTTGGGGGGCCGATTACCAAGATACGCAGTATTTT. Translation: CASHSWGADYQDTQYF.

The chain recombines TRBV7-2 with TRBJ2-1; 9 bases line up with TRBD2. This CDR3 has 15 amino acids. V shed 5 bases, J shed 5 bases, and the junction held 7 bases outside the gene matches. Germline V gene data show CDR1 as SGHTA and CDR2 as FQGNSA. The CDR3 region has the DNA TGTGCCAGCAGCCTCCAACTAGCGGGTAACAATGAGCAGTTCTTC. Encoded protein: CASSLQLAGNNEQFF.

The chain links TRBV20-1 to TRBJ2-5; 7 bases are shared with TRBD2. With 6 bases clipped from V and 2 bases from J, the junction kept 9 bases outside the gene matches. The CDR3 length is 14 residues. Germline V gene data show CDR1 as DFQATT and CDR2 as SNEGSKA (reference sequence). The CDR3 sequence: CSATTLAVQETQYF. DNA of the CDR3: TGCAGTGCCACAACCCTAGCGGTTCAAGAGACCCAGTACTTC.

The J gene is TRBJ2-7, the V gene TRBV3-1; TRBD2 might be the D (5 bases). CDR1 and CDR2 (germline): LGHDT, YNNKEL (reference sequence). The CDR3 runs to 13 residues. V lost 0 bases and J 7 bases, leaving 10 bases between the germline ends. Here the CDR3 reads CASSQDRECEQYF. CDR3 in DNA: TGTGCCAGCAGCCAAGATAGGGAGTGTGAGCAGTACTTC.

A remark on this clonotype: The junction departs from germline at one end; a sequencing error may be responsible. This chain links TRBV7-3 with TRBJ2-1; D is uncertain. CDR1 and CDR2 (germline): SGHTA, FQGTGA. This CDR3 is 13 amino acids long. The CDR3 spells CAGSLSPDGEQFF. For the CDR3, the DNA is TGTGCCGGCAGCTTATCCCCCGACGGGGAGCAGTTCTTC.

The chain has TRBV28 and TRBJ2-4; D is unresolved. The closer fit of TRBJ2-7 to the DNA end suggests the J call may be wrong. The germline CDR1 and CDR2 sequences are MDHEN and SYDVKM. CDR3 length: 16 amino acids. DNA of the CDR3: TGTGCCAGCAGTTTACCCCTAGACACTGCCGCCTACGAGCAGTACTTC. Its protein product is CASSLPLDTAAYEQYF.

V gene TRBV10-2 combines with J gene TRBJ2-5; TRBD2 matches at 9 bases. The better agreement between TRBJ2-7 and the DNA end casts doubt on the J call. The CDR3 totals 14 residues. Germline CDR1 and CDR2: WSHSY and SAAADI. The CDR3 nucleotides are TGCGCCAGCTCGCTTAGCGGGAGAATCGGCGAGCAGTACTTC. Protein product: CASSLSGRIGEQYF.

The chain recombines TRBV6-2 or TRBV6-3 with TRBJ2-2; TRBD2 aligns across 12 bases. The junction had 0 bases not matched to a gene; V was cut back by 1 base and J by 6 bases. The germline gives CDR1 MNHEY, CDR2 SVGEGT. This CDR3 comprises 15 residues. The chain's CDR3 is CASSYWTSGAGELFF. In DNA form, the CDR3 reads TGTGCCAGCAGTTACTGGACTAGCGGGGCCGGGGAGCTGTTTTTT.

The CDR3 region has the DNA TGTGCCAGCAGGACAGCGGGGAAGACAGATACGCAGTATTTT. Its translation: CASRTAGKTDTQYF. The chain has TRBV6-6 and TRBJ2-3; TRBD2 matches at 7 bases. V lost 6 bases and J lost 3; bases outside the gene matches: 6. This CDR3 region has 14 residues. Germline V gene sequence: CDR1 MNHNY, CDR2 SVGAGI (reference sequence).

In regard to this clonotype: The junction and the germline gene differ at one end; a read error may be behind it. The CDR3 loop is CAGSFFGEGADTQYF. In nucleotides, the CDR3 is TGTGCCGGCAGTTTTTTCGGGGAAGGGGCAGATACGCAGTATTTT. The chain combines TRBV28 with TRBJ2-3; D possibly matches TRBD1 or TRBD2 (5 bases each). The CDR3 sequence is 15 residues long. CDR1 MDHEN and CDR2 SYDVKM come from the germline V gene.

This chain uses TRBV12-3 or TRBV12-4 with TRBJ2-4; 11 bases agree with TRBD2. The CDR3 is 15 amino acids. The junction had 5 bases not matched to a gene; V was cut back by 6 bases and J by 4 bases. CDR3 DNA sequence: TGTGCCAGCAGCATAGCGGGAGGGGGGAAAAACATTCAGTACTTC. Protein: CASSIAGGGKNIQYF.

This rearrangement joins TRBV3-1 to TRBJ2-5; no clear D. Germline loops: CDR1 LGHDT, CDR2 YNNKEL (reference sequence). The CDR3 covers 14 residues. Trimming cost V 1 base and J 2 bases, with 8 bases left between them. CDR3 amino acids: CASSQGAAQETQYF. CDR3 sequence (DNA): TGTGCCAGCAGCCAAGGGGCGGCACAAGAGACCCAGTACTTC.

This clonotype has just a few counts. The CDR3 DNA follows: TGTGCCAGCAGTTTCCGGGCCACCCTCAATGAGCAGTACTTC. It translates to CASSFRATLNEQYF. V usage is TRBV28 and J usage is TRBJ2-7; D remains unclear. V was shortened by 3 bases and J by 7 bases, with 16 bases between the two germline ends. This CDR3 contains 14 residues. From germline, CDR1 is MDHEN and CDR2 SYDVKM.

This clonotype has ten or more counts. The chain is built from TRBV27 and TRBJ2-7; TRBD2 matches at 8 bases. J was trimmed by 2 bases and V by 2 bases; bases with no gene match: 5. This CDR3 is built from 15 residues. CDR1 and CDR2 (germline): MNHEY, SMNVEV (reference sequence). The CDR3 region is CASSLTSGGTYEQYF. The CDR3 DNA sequence: TGTGCCAGCAGTTTAACTAGCGGAGGCACCTACGAGCAGTACTTC.

V gene TRBV4-3 combines with J gene TRBJ1-2; 9 bases line up with TRBD1. The CDR3 has 17 amino acids. V shed 1 base and J 4 bases; nucleotides not matched to a gene: 10. Germline-derived CDR1 and CDR2 are LGHNA and YSLEER. The CDR3 here is CASSQGTGDPFSYGYTF. CDR3 coding DNA: TGCGCCAGCAGCCAAGGGACAGGGGATCCTTTCAGCTATGGCTACACCTTC.

The chain couples TRBV11-3 to TRBJ2-1, with 13 bases lining up with TRBD2. The CDR3 is 20 amino acids. V lost 5 bases and J lost 5; bases outside the gene matches: 18. Germline CDR1 and CDR2: SGHNT and YENEEA. CDR3 sequence (DNA): TGTGCCAGCAGCCCTACCGCCGAGACTAGCGGGGGGATCTCTGACAATGAGCAGTTCTTC. This sequence encodes CASSPTAETSGGISDNEQFF.

This clonotype was counted between two and nine times. The chain carries TRBV29-1 and TRBJ2-3; TRBD2 agrees at 7 bases. Germline loops: CDR1 SQVTM, CDR2 ANQGSEA. J gave up 0 bases and V 6 bases, and 6 bases lay outside the gene matches. The CDR3 runs 14 residues. CDR3 amino acids: CSVGYSGSTDTQYF. CDR3 bases: TGCAGCGTGGGCTATAGCGGGAGCACAGATACGCAGTATTTT.

The V call is TRBV6-5, the J call TRBJ2-5; D may match TRBD1 or TRBD2 (5 bases each). TRBJ2-7 matches the DNA end more closely, so the J call is doubtful. CDR3 length: 14 amino acids. Per germline, CDR1 MNHEY and CDR2 SVGAGI. DNA for the CDR3: TGTGCCAGCAGAACGAGGGACCCTCCATACGAGCAGTACTTC. Translated: CASRTRDPPYEQYF.

The chain has TRBV12-3 or TRBV12-4 and TRBJ2-3; 10 nucleotides match TRBD1. This CDR3 has 17 amino acids. V was pared by 5 bases and J by 6 bases, with 14 bases of the junction left unmatched. Here the CDR3 DNA reads TGTGCCAGCAGTCCGAATAGGGTGACAGGGGGCAAGGATACGCAGTATTTT. It yields the protein CASSPNRVTGGKDTQYF.

The rearrangement joins TRBV29-1 to TRBJ2-5; 7 bases match TRBD2. The CDR3 totals 15 residues. Germline loops: CDR1 SQVTM, CDR2 ANQGSEA. V was clipped by 6 bases and J by 0 bases; unmatched bases: 10. This chain's CDR3 is CSVPDGRWYQETQYF. The CDR3 DNA reads as TGCAGCGTCCCAGACGGGAGGTGGTACCAAGAGACCCAGTACTTC.

J is TRBJ2-7 and V is TRBV20-1; D unresolved. This CDR3 has 11 amino acids. Germline V gene data show CDR1 as DFQATT and CDR2 as SNEGSKA (reference sequence). V lost 3 bases and J lost 4, with 7 bases in between. The CDR3 DNA reads TGCAGTGCTAGGAGGCGGTACGAGCAGTACTTC. It encodes CSARRRYEQYF.

This clonotype has a single count. The rearrangement joins TRBV4-2 to TRBJ2-5; D perhaps matches TRBD2 (5 bases). Per germline, CDR1 LGHNA and CDR2 YNFKEQ. The CDR3 runs to 15 residues. Trimming cost V 1 base and J 1 base, with 10 bases left between them. CDR3 loop: CASSQAAGLQETQYF. CDR3 nucleotide sequence: TGTGCCAGCAGCCAAGCGGCGGGCCTCCAAGAGACCCAGTACTTC.

This clonotype was seen a few times. The chain combines TRBV6-5 with TRBJ2-1; tentative D call: TRBD2 (5 bases). Trimming stripped 7 bases from V and 7 bases from J, with 14 bases between. Germline V gives CDR1 MNHEY, CDR2 SVGAGI. The CDR3 spans 13 residues. The DNA for the CDR3 is TGTGCCAGCAAACGGGGTAGCGAGAATGAGCAGTTCTTC. It translates to CASKRGSENEQFF.

There are a few counts of this clonotype. This chain uses TRBV12-3 or TRBV12-4 with TRBJ2-5; tentatively, D is TRBD1 or TRBD2 (5 bases each). Trimming removed 5 bases from V and 5 bases from J, with 18 bases in between. The CDR3 extends over 15 amino acids. CDR3 in DNA: TGTGCCAGCAGTCTCGATGGGGCGTCGGGGGAGACCCAGTACTTC. Encoded protein: CASSLDGASGETQYF.

The CDR3 protein is CASRPGLAVDEQYF. The CDR3 DNA reads TGTGCCAGTAGACCGGGACTAGCGGTGGACGAGCAGTACTTC. V and J are TRBV19 and TRBJ2-5; the match to TRBD2 covers 11 bases. The J call is uncertain, as TRBJ2-7 better fits the DNA end. Germline lookup yields CDR1 LNHDA and CDR2 SQIVND (reference sequence). The CDR3 is 14 residues long.

This clonotype was seen at least ten times. The gene calls are TRBV3-1 and TRBJ2-3, with D unclear. Trimming took 3 bases from V and 3 from J, leaving 4 bases between them. In germline, CDR1 is LGHDT, CDR2 YNNKEL (reference sequence). CDR3 length: 12 residues. CDR3 region: CASSQLTDTQYF. The CDR3 DNA sequence: TGTGCCAGCAGCCAGTTAACAGATACGCAGTATTTT.